One and the same sample provided the 22 T cell receptor beta chains below, sequenced in a study of blood T cell repertoires in COVID-19. Measured with immunoSEQ multiplex PCR; TCRdb has only the in-frame clones, and not every one. The sample gives 75,000 to 100,000 clones, around 87% of which show up once; about 20% is in the top ten. The sample was peripheral blood. All receptors derive from a human donor in a cohort sampled during active COVID-19.

The rearrangement links TRBV7-9 to TRBJ1-3; D is uncertain. Germline V lookup: CDR1 SEHNR, CDR2 FQNEAQ (reference sequence). The length of the CDR3 is 13 residues. Trimming removed 10 bases at V and 3 bases at J, with 13 bases between. CDR3 protein: CATPGVGGNTIYF. Here the CDR3 DNA reads TGTGCCACCCCCGGGGTGGGTGGAAACACCATATATTTT.

The rearrangement joins TRBV13 to TRBJ1-1, with D possibly being TRBD1 (5 bases). Germline V gene data show CDR1 as PRHDT and CDR2 as FYEKMQ (reference sequence). This CDR3 has 14 residues. V lost 2 bases to trimming and J lost 4 bases, with 11 bases between them. CDR3 region: CASSLIGAPTEAFF. The DNA for the CDR3 is TGTGCCAGCAGCTTAATTGGGGCCCCCACTGAAGCTTTCTTT.

The chain couples TRBV4-2 to TRBJ2-7, with D possibly being TRBD2 (6 bases). CDR3 length equals 16 residues. V dropped 1 base and J dropped 0 bases, with 13 bases sitting between them. Germline lookup yields CDR1 LGHNA and CDR2 YNFKEQ. The CDR3 nucleotides read TGTGCCAGCAGCCAAGTGAGTAGCGGTGACTCCTACGAGCAGTACTTC. Its protein is CASSQVSSGDSYEQYF.

V usage is TRBV5-5 and J usage is TRBJ2-7; 8 bases agree with TRBD1. The germline V gene has CDR1 SGHKS and CDR2 YYEKEE (reference sequence). Unmatched junction bases numbered 8, after V lost 4 bases and J lost 5 bases. CDR3 length equals 14 residues. The CDR3 nucleotides are TGTGCCAGCAGCCGGGGACAGGACGGAAACGAGCAGTACTTC. It is translated as CASSRGQDGNEQYF.

This chain uses TRBV6-5 with TRBJ1-2, with TRBD1 matching over 10 bases. This CDR3 has 13 amino acids. Germline lookup yields CDR1 MNHEY and CDR2 SVGAGI. The ends lost 6 bases at V and 6 bases at J; junction bases unmatched: 4. DNA for the CDR3: TGTGCCAGCAGAGACAGGGGGCGTAATGGCTACACCTTC. This sequence encodes CASRDRGRNGYTF.

A note on this clone: A junction boundary mismatches the germline segment, possibly from a read error. The V call is TRBV4-2, the J call TRBJ2-3, with 9 bases that match TRBD2. This CDR3 comprises 16 residues. Germline CDR1 reads LGHNA; CDR2 reads YNFKEQ. CDR3: CASSQTRLAALFQGDF. Here the CDR3 DNA reads TGTGCCAGCAGCCAAACCCGACTAGCGGCTCTTTTTCAGGGGGATTTT.

This clone was recorded a few times. CDR3 amino acids: CASSLLRLTGDFYEQYF. DNA of the CDR3: TGTGCCAGCAGCTTGCTACGATTGACAGGGGATTTCTACGAGCAGTACTTC. The chain combines TRBV5-6 with TRBJ2-7; the match to TRBD1 covers 8 bases. The CDR3 runs 17 residues. V dropped 1 base and J dropped 3; count of bases not matched to a gene: 12. CDR1 is SGHDT and CDR2 is YYEEEE in the germline V gene.

V is TRBV28 and J is TRBJ2-1, with 7 bases identical to TRBD2. With 5 bases clipped from V and 0 bases from J, the junction kept 1 base outside the gene matches. The CDR3 runs 14 residues. Germline V gene lookup returns CDR1 MDHEN and CDR2 SYDVKM. The DNA for the CDR3 is TGTGCCAGCAGTGAGCGGGACTCCTACAATGAGCAGTTCTTC. Protein: CASSERDSYNEQFF.

This chain connects TRBV19 to TRBJ2-7; 8 bases match TRBD2. This CDR3 region has 14 residues. CDR1 and CDR2 from the germline V gene are LNHDA and SQIVND (reference sequence). V lost 6 bases, J lost 0 bases, and 4 bases stayed unmatched. This CDR3 reads CASSWGLGSYEQYF. The CDR3 nucleotides read TGTGCCAGTAGCTGGGGACTAGGCTCCTACGAGCAGTACTTC.

This clone was seen only once. The rearrangement links TRBV4-2 to TRBJ2-1, with 9 bases identical to TRBD2. This CDR3 has 14 amino acids. Germline trimming cut 6 bases from V and 4 bases from J; bases unmatched to any gene: 4. CDR1 is LGHNA, CDR2 YNFKEQ, per germline. CDR3 protein: CASRTSGAYNEQFF. Here the CDR3 DNA reads TGTGCCAGCAGGACTAGCGGAGCATACAATGAGCAGTTCTTC.

The chain has TRBV11-2 and TRBJ2-1; tentative D call: TRBD2 (5 bases). Germline loops: CDR1 SGHAT, CDR2 FQNNGV. The CDR3 is made up of 14 amino acids. Trimming pared 3 bases from V and 10 bases from J, leaving 16 bases between. The CDR3 region is CASSLDSYSSEQFF. The CDR3 DNA is TGTGCCAGCAGCTTGGACTCTTACTCCAGCGAGCAGTTCTTC.

This sequence joins TRBV28 and TRBJ2-7; 8 nucleotides agree with TRBD1. CDR1 and CDR2 from the germline V gene are MDHEN and SYDVKM. The V segment lost 7 bases and the J segment 4 bases; nucleotides outside the gene matches: 9. The CDR3 loop spans 14 amino acids. The CDR3 DNA is TGTGCCAGCACCTTTCCAGGGGGCTGGTACGAGCAGTACTTC. Protein sequence: CASTFPGGWYEQYF. The full variable domain, with the rest looked up from reference TRBV28 and TRBJ2-7, is DVKVTQSSRYLVKRTGEKVFLECVQDMDHENMFWYRQDPGLGLRLIYFSYDVKMKEKGDIPEGYSVSREKKERFSLILESASTNQTSMYLCASTFPGGWYEQYFGPGTRLTVT.

The chain is built from TRBV28 and TRBJ1-1, with D unresolved. Germline CDR1 MDHEN, CDR2 SYDVKM. This CDR3 spans 12 amino acids. Between the trimmed V and J ends, which lost 2 bases and 5 bases, there was a span of 6 bases. The CDR3 DNA reads TGTGCCAGCAGTTTAGCTAGGACTGAAGCTTTCTTT. It specifies CASSLARTEAFF.

The V call is TRBV29-1, the J call TRBJ1-2, with 7 bases lining up with TRBD1. The CDR3 is 11 amino acids. Losses at the gene ends were 6 bases for V and 6 bases for J; bases not matched to a gene: 4. From germline, CDR1 is SQVTM and CDR2 ANQGSEA. CDR3 DNA sequence: TGCAGCGTGAGGGGGCTGAATGGCTACACCTTC. This sequence encodes CSVRGLNGYTF.

The J gene is TRBJ2-1, the V gene TRBV3-1 (or the pseudogene TRBV3-2); 9 bases fit TRBD2. The CDR3 sequence is 15 residues long. The J segment lost 8 bases and the V segment lost 0 bases, leaving 5 bases of the junction unmatched. CDR1 and CDR2 (germline): LGHDT, YNNKEL (reference sequence). CDR3 nucleotides: TGTGCCAGCAGCCAAGATCGATGGACTAGCGATGAGCAGTTCTTC. This encodes CASSQDRWTSDEQFF.

The rearrangement uses TRBV2 and TRBJ1-1; 8 positions agree with TRBD1. Germline assignment: CDR1 SNHLY and CDR2 FYNNEI. The CDR3 consists of 13 residues. Losses at the gene ends were 7 bases for V and 7 bases for J; bases not matched to a gene: 8. This CDR3 is CASTLDREFEAFF. CDR3 coding DNA: TGTGCCAGCACCTTGGACAGGGAGTTTGAAGCTTTCTTT. Together with reference TRBV2 and TRBJ1-1, the CDR3 gives the full variable domain: EPEVTQTPSHQVTQMGQEVILRCVPISNHLYFYWYRQILGQKVEFLVSFYNNEISEKSEIFDDQFSVERPDGSNFTLKIRSTKLEDSAMYFCASTLDREFEAFFGQGTRLTVV.

The V gene is TRBV5-1, the J gene TRBJ2-1; maybe TRBD2 (5 bases). This CDR3 comprises 14 residues. CDR1 and CDR2 (germline): SGHRS, YFSETQ. V was trimmed by 0 bases and J by 9 bases, leaving 13 bases between them. The CDR3 DNA reads as TGCGCCAGCAGCTTGGAGCTAGAGGGTGGTGAGCAGTTCTTC. It is translated as CASSLELEGGEQFF.

The chain links TRBV11-3 to TRBJ2-3; 12 nucleotides match TRBD2. The CDR3 length is 19 residues. V lost 5 bases to trimming and J lost 2 bases; unmatched junction nucleotides: 14. Germline-derived CDR1 and CDR2 are SGHNT and YENEEA. The CDR3 sequence: CASSLGASGRGTHTDTQYF. The CDR3 DNA sequence: TGTGCCAGCAGCCTGGGGGCTAGCGGGAGGGGTACGCACACAGATACGCAGTATTTT. The whole variable domain, filled in from reference TRBV11-3 and TRBJ2-3, reads EAGVVQSPRYKIIEKKQPVAFWCNPISGHNTLYWYLQNLGQGPELLIRYENEEAVDDSQLPKDRFSAERLKGVDSTLKIQPAELGDSAVYLCASSLGASGRGTHTDTQYFGPGTRLTVL.

This clone occurred once. The chain uses TRBV7-2 and TRBJ2-1, with a weak D call TRBD2 (6 bases). Germline V gene lookup returns CDR1 SGHTA and CDR2 FQGNSA. Trimming shortened V by 4 bases and J by 0 bases, and 22 bases separated the two germline ends. This CDR3 has 19 amino acids. The CDR3 sequence: CASSSRVSSARSSYNEQFF. The CDR3, as DNA: TGTGCCAGCAGCTCGCGGGTGTCTAGCGCCAGGAGCTCCTACAATGAGCAGTTCTTC.

The chain carries TRBV23-1 and TRBJ2-5; perhaps TRBD2 as D (7 bases). TRBV23-1 qualifies as an ORF whose function is uncertain. The CDR3 is 13 residues long. V dropped 4 bases and J dropped 5 bases, with 11 bases sitting between them. In DNA form, the CDR3 reads TGCGCCAGCAGTCGCAGGGGAGGGGAGACCCAGTACTTC. Its translation: CASSRRGGETQYF.

V is TRBV5-6 and J is TRBJ2-5; no reliable D call. The germline V and J ends were trimmed by 0 bases and 3 bases, with 6 bases remaining between them. The CDR3 has 13 residues. In germline, CDR1 is SGHDT, CDR2 YYEEEE. CDR3 loop: CASSLVVKETQYF. CDR3 in DNA: TGTGCCAGCAGCTTGGTAGTAAAAGAGACCCAGTACTTC.

This sequence joins TRBV19 and TRBJ2-7; 7 bases map to TRBD1. The V and J ends lost 5 bases and 7 bases, in that order; junction bases with no gene match: 14. CDR3 length: 15 residues. In germline, CDR1 is LNHDA, CDR2 SQIVND (reference sequence). CDR3 DNA: TGTGCCAGTAGTCCCAGGGGACAGCCACGCGGAGAGCAGTACTTC. Residues: CASSPRGQPRGEQYF.